A selection of T cell receptor beta chains follows, all from one sample in a study of cytomegalovirus exposure and HLA in healthy donors. Using immunoSEQ multiplex PCR, the repertoire was profiled, and TCRdb retains in-frame clones only, with some absent. The sample contains about 98,000 clones, about three quarters of which appear only once. Source material: PBMCs. Source of these receptors: a man aged 35 to 55 in good health and CMV-seronegative. Each CDR3 is given with its conserved first and last residue. A D gene is named only where the DNA matches it firmly. Size values are once, few and many counts, or a class for expanded clones, and some rows have none.

V gene: TRBV6-7; D gene: NA; clone size: NA; J gene: TRBJ1-5; CDR3 DNA: TGTGCCAGCAGTTACTCGGTCAGGGTCAGCAATCAGCCCCAGCATTTT; CDR3 protein: CASSYSVRVSNQPQHF
V gene: TRBV5-5; D gene: TRBD1; clone size: NA; J gene: TRBJ2-7; CDR3 DNA: TGTGCCAGCAGCTTAAATCAACAGGGGTACGAGCAGTACTTC; CDR3 protein: CASSLNQQGYEQYF
V gene: TRBV28; D gene: TRBD1; clone size: NA; J gene: TRBJ2-2; CDR3 DNA: TGTGCCAGTTCGAACGGGGTACAGGGGACACACACCGGGGAGCTGTTTTTT; CDR3 protein: CASSNGVQGTHTGELFF
V gene: TRBV11-2; D gene: TRBD2; clone size: NA; J gene: TRBJ2-5; CDR3 DNA: TGTGCCAGCAGCTTGGGGGCGGGGGGGCAAGAGACCCAGTACTTC; CDR3 protein: CASSLGAGGQETQYF
V gene: TRBV2; D gene: NA; clone size: NA; J gene: TRBJ2-7; CDR3 DNA: TGTGCCAGCAATAGGGAGGCCTCCTACGAGCAGTACTTC; CDR3 protein: CASNREASYEQYF
V gene: TRBV15; D gene: NA; clone size: NA; J gene: TRBJ1-3; CDR3 DNA: TGTGCCACCAGCGGAACAGGGAACTCTGGAAACACCATATATTTT; CDR3 protein: CATSGTGNSGNTIYF
V gene: TRBV11-1; D gene: TRBD2; clone size: once; J gene: TRBJ2-1; CDR3 DNA: TGTGCCAGCAGCGGGGGAGGGACTAGCGGGGAGCAGTTCTTC; CDR3 protein: CASSGGGTSGEQFF
V gene: TRBV7-9; D gene: TRBD1; clone size: NA; J gene: TRBJ2-7; CDR3 DNA: TGTGCCAGCAGCTTAGCCAGGGGGCTAACCTACGAGCAGTACTTC; CDR3 protein: CASSLARGLTYEQYF
V gene: TRBV4-2; D gene: NA; clone size: NA; J gene: TRBJ2-5; CDR3 DNA: TGTGCCAGCAGCCCGGGACAAGGGGACCAAGAGACCCAGTACTTC; CDR3 protein: CASSPGQGDQETQYF
V gene: TRBV18; D gene: TRBD2; clone size: NA; J gene: TRBJ2-1; CDR3 DNA: TGTGCCAGCTCACCATGGGCGAGGACTAGCGGGGTTGATGAGCAGTTCTTC; CDR3 protein: CASSPWARTSGVDEQFF
V gene: TRBV7-8; D gene: TRBD1; clone size: NA; J gene: TRBJ1-4; CDR3 DNA: TGTGCCAGCAGCCAAAATCAGGGGGCGACTAATGAAAAACTGTTTTTT; CDR3 protein: CASSQNQGATNEKLFF
V gene: TRBV7-9; D gene: NA; clone size: NA; J gene: TRBJ2-3; CDR3 DNA: TGTGCCAGCAGCTTAATACTGCTAGCCGGCACAGATACGCAGTATTTT; CDR3 protein: CASSLILLAGTDTQYF
V gene: TRBV29-1; D gene: NA; clone size: NA; J gene: TRBJ2-7; CDR3 DNA: TGCAGCGTTACCAGCTCCTACGAGCAGTACTTC; CDR3 protein: CSVTSSYEQYF
V gene: TRBV5-5; D gene: NA; clone size: once; J gene: TRBJ1-1; CDR3 DNA: TGTGCCAGCAGCAGCGGGATCACGACTGAAGCTTTCTTT; CDR3 protein: CASSSGITTEAFF
V gene: TRBV7-8; D gene: NA; clone size: NA; J gene: TRBJ2-2; CDR3 DNA: TGTGCCAGCAGCCGGACAGCGAACACCGGGGAGCTGTTTTTT; CDR3 protein: CASSRTANTGELFF
V gene: TRBV30; D gene: TRBD2; clone size: NA; J gene: TRBJ2-3; CDR3 DNA: TGTGCCTGGAGTGACAGGGGCGGTTGGCTAGCGGGGGGGCCGGGCACAGATACGCAGTATTTT; CDR3 protein: CAWSDRGGWLAGGPGTDTQYF
V gene: TRBV7-3; D gene: NA; clone size: NA; J gene: TRBJ1-2; CDR3 DNA: TGTGCCAGCAGCGGACCGGGAAACTACACCTTC; CDR3 protein: CASSGPGNYTF
V gene: TRBV18; D gene: NA; clone size: NA; J gene: TRBJ1-1; CDR3 DNA: TGTGCCAGCTTTTTAACACTGAACACTGAAGCTTTCTTT; CDR3 protein: CASFLTLNTEAFF
V gene: TRBV30; D gene: TRBD2; clone size: NA; J gene: TRBJ2-2; CDR3 DNA: TGTGCCACCCCGGGGGGGTGGGACACCGGGGAGCTGTTTTTT; CDR3 protein: CATPGGWDTGELFF
V gene: TRBV14; D gene: NA; clone size: NA; J gene: TRBJ2-4; CDR3 DNA: TGTGCCAGCAGCCAATTTTCGTCCGGAAGACAGAACATTCAGTACTTC; CDR3 protein: CASSQFSSGRQNIQYF
V gene: TRBV9; D gene: TRBD2; clone size: NA; J gene: TRBJ2-1; CDR3 DNA: TGTGCCAGCAGCGTAGACGGGGGGACGTACAATGAGCAGTTCTTC; CDR3 protein: CASSVDGGTYNEQFF
V gene: TRBV2; D gene: NA; clone size: NA; J gene: TRBJ2-2; CDR3 DNA: TGTGCCAGCAGTGAGGGGCGACTCGGCCGAGCGAACACCGGGGAGCTGTTTTTT; CDR3 protein: CASSEGRLGRANTGELFF
V gene: TRBV27; D gene: NA; clone size: NA; J gene: TRBJ1-6; CDR3 DNA: TGTGCCAGCAGTTGGGGTGGACAGCAGAATTCACCCCTCCACTTT; CDR3 protein: CASSWGGQQNSPLHF
V gene: TRBV19; D gene: TRBD1; clone size: NA; J gene: TRBJ1-3; CDR3 DNA: TGTGCCAGTAGAGAGGACAGGGTGTGGAACACCATATATTTT; CDR3 protein: CASREDRVWNTIYF
V gene: TRBV2; D gene: TRBD1; clone size: NA; J gene: TRBJ1-2; CDR3 DNA: TGTGCCAGCAGTGGGAGGCAGGGGGCCTATGGCTACACCTTC; CDR3 protein: CASSGRQGAYGYTF
V gene: TRBV13; D gene: NA; clone size: once; J gene: TRBJ1-1; CDR3 DNA: TGTGCCAGCAGCTCCTGGCCTCCCGGGATGAACACTGAAGCTTTCTTT; CDR3 protein: CASSSWPPGMNTEAFF
V gene: TRBV5-1; D gene: TRBD2; clone size: NA; J gene: TRBJ2-7; CDR3 DNA: TGCGCCAGCAGCTTGGTGGCTAGCGGGGCCGCAGGAGGTGAGCAGTACTTC; CDR3 protein: CASSLVASGAAGGEQYF
V gene: TRBV4-1; D gene: TRBD1; clone size: NA; J gene: TRBJ1-2; CDR3 DNA: TGCGCCAGCAGTCAGTCCGGGACAGGATCCGACTATGGCTACACCTTC; CDR3 protein: CASSQSGTGSDYGYTF
V gene: TRBV27; D gene: NA; clone size: once; J gene: TRBJ1-2; CDR3 DNA: TGTGCCAGCAGTCGAGGGGGTGGCTATGGCTACACCTTC; CDR3 protein: CASSRGGGYGYTF
V gene: TRBV7-9; D gene: TRBD2; clone size: NA; J gene: TRBJ2-3; CDR3 DNA: TGTGCCAGCAGTAGCGGGGGGAGGCTTGGCACAGATACGCAGTATTTT; CDR3 protein: CASSSGGRLGTDTQYF
V gene: TRBV5-1; D gene: NA; clone size: NA; J gene: TRBJ2-3; CDR3 DNA: TGCGCCAGCAGCTCGTACCAGGGTAGCACAGATACGCAGTATTTT; CDR3 protein: CASSSYQGSTDTQYF
V gene: TRBV29-1; D gene: TRBD1; clone size: few; J gene: TRBJ1-5; CDR3 DNA: TGCAGCGCCTCGGGGACAGGGACAGGGGTTAATCAGCCCCAGCATTTT; CDR3 protein: CSASGTGTGVNQPQHF
V gene: TRBV5-1; D gene: TRBD1; clone size: NA; J gene: TRBJ1-6; CDR3 DNA: TGCGCCAGCAGCTTTGGACAGGGGGTGTATAATTCACCCCTCCACTTT; CDR3 protein: CASSFGQGVYNSPLHF
V gene: TRBV5-5; D gene: NA; clone size: NA; J gene: TRBJ2-7; CDR3 DNA: TGTGCCAGCAGCTTGGGGGGCAGGGGCTTCTACGAGCAGTACTTC; CDR3 protein: CASSLGGRGFYEQYF
V gene: TRBV7-3; D gene: NA; clone size: NA; J gene: TRBJ2-5; CDR3 DNA: TGTGCCAGCAGCTTAGACTTCCGTGGGACCCAGTACTTC; CDR3 protein: CASSLDFRGTQYF
V gene: TRBV5-4; D gene: TRBD1; clone size: NA; J gene: TRBJ2-3; CDR3 DNA: TGTGCCAGCAGCTTGGGCGGACAGGGAAGGGGAGATACGCAGTATTTT; CDR3 protein: CASSLGGQGRGDTQYF
V gene: TRBV20-1; D gene: NA; clone size: NA; J gene: TRBJ1-3; CDR3 DNA: TGCAGTGCTAGCCTAAGAAACACCATATATTTT; CDR3 protein: CSASLRNTIYF
V gene: TRBV2; D gene: TRBD2; clone size: NA; J gene: TRBJ2-7; CDR3 DNA: TGTGCCAGCGGGGGCGGGGGGCGTAACCACGAGCAGTACTTC; CDR3 protein: CASGGGGRNHEQYF
V gene: TRBV7-6; D gene: NA; clone size: NA; J gene: TRBJ2-7; CDR3 DNA: TGTGCCAGCAGTTCTTATAACGGCTACGAGCAGTACTTC; CDR3 protein: CASSSYNGYEQYF
V gene: TRBV19; D gene: TRBD2; clone size: NA; J gene: TRBJ2-1; CDR3 DNA: TGTGCCAGTTGGGACCGGGGGGGCGGGGACAATGAGCAGTTCTTC; CDR3 protein: CASWDRGGGDNEQFF
V gene: TRBV29-1; D gene: NA; clone size: once; J gene: TRBJ2-7; CDR3 DNA: TGCAGCGTTGAAAGTCGGGACAAGGGGAGAACCTACGAGCAGTACTTC; CDR3 protein: CSVESRDKGRTYEQYF
V gene: TRBV6-5; D gene: NA; clone size: NA; J gene: TRBJ1-1; CDR3 DNA: TGTGCCAGCAGTAGTCAGGATACTGAAGCTTTCTTT; CDR3 protein: CASSSQDTEAFF
V gene: TRBV6-6; D gene: TRBD1; clone size: NA; J gene: TRBJ1-2; CDR3 DNA: TGTGCCAGCAGTTATCAGGACAGGCTCACCTTC; CDR3 protein: CASSYQDRLTF
V gene: TRBV5-8; D gene: NA; clone size: NA; J gene: TRBJ2-7; CDR3 DNA: TGTGCCAGCAGGCGAACAGGGTCCTACGAGCAGTACTTC; CDR3 protein: CASRRTGSYEQYF
V gene: TRBV6-4; D gene: NA; clone size: NA; J gene: TRBJ1-3; CDR3 DNA: TGTGCCAGCAGTCAAGACGGCGGGGACACCATATATTTT; CDR3 protein: CASSQDGGDTIYF
V gene: TRBV11-2; D gene: NA; clone size: NA; J gene: TRBJ2-7; CDR3 DNA: TGTGCCAGCAGCTTAAGGGGGATCTACGAGCAGTACTTC; CDR3 protein: CASSLRGIYEQYF
V gene: TRBV6-5; D gene: NA; clone size: few; J gene: TRBJ1-5; CDR3 DNA: TGTGCCAGCAGTTTACAACAGGGCCAGCCCCAGCATTTT; CDR3 protein: CASSLQQGQPQHF
V gene: TRBV5-1; D gene: NA; clone size: NA; J gene: TRBJ2-5; CDR3 DNA: TGCGCCAGCAGCTTGGGGACATTTGGGGAGACCCAGTACTTC; CDR3 protein: CASSLGTFGETQYF
V gene: TRBV2; D gene: TRBD1; clone size: NA; J gene: TRBJ1-1; CDR3 DNA: TGTGCCAGCAACCAACAGGGGGGCGACACTGAAGCTTTCTTT; CDR3 protein: CASNQQGGDTEAFF
V gene: TRBV5-1; D gene: NA; clone size: NA; J gene: TRBJ2-3; CDR3 DNA: TGCGCCAGCAGCTCGGGAGAACTAGTGGATACGCAGTATTTT; CDR3 protein: CASSSGELVDTQYF
V gene: TRBV6-4; D gene: TRBD2; clone size: NA; J gene: TRBJ2-1; CDR3 DNA: TGTGCCAGCAGTGACTTGGCTAGCGGGGGGATTTACAATGAGCAGTTCTTC; CDR3 protein: CASSDLASGGIYNEQFF
V gene: TRBV28; D gene: TRBD1; clone size: NA; J gene: TRBJ1-3; CDR3 DNA: TGTGCCAGCGACTCACCGAGGGGGCCGTCTGGAAACACCATATATTTT; CDR3 protein: CASDSPRGPSGNTIYF
V gene: TRBV5-1; D gene: TRBD1; clone size: NA; J gene: TRBJ2-7; CDR3 DNA: TGCGCCAGCAGCTTGGGGACCACAGGGGACGAGCAGTACTTC; CDR3 protein: CASSLGTTGDEQYF
V gene: TRBV10-2; D gene: NA; clone size: NA; J gene: TRBJ2-1; CDR3 DNA: TGCGCCAGCAGTCGAGGGGGGGCCGGTTCCTACAATGAGCAGTTCTTC; CDR3 protein: CASSRGGAGSYNEQFF
V gene: TRBV18; D gene: NA; clone size: once; J gene: TRBJ2-3; CDR3 DNA: TGTGCCAGCTCACCACGGGCAGGTGATACGCAGTATTTT; CDR3 protein: CASSPRAGDTQYF
V gene: TRBV7-9; D gene: TRBD1; clone size: NA; J gene: TRBJ2-3; CDR3 DNA: TGTGCCAGCAGCTTGGACAGGGGCAGCACAGATACGCAGTATTTT; CDR3 protein: CASSLDRGSTDTQYF
V gene: TRBV7-9; D gene: NA; clone size: NA; J gene: TRBJ1-4; CDR3 DNA: TGTGCCAGCAGCTTTTGGGTAACAGGGCGAGGGGAAAAACTGTTTTTT; CDR3 protein: CASSFWVTGRGEKLFF